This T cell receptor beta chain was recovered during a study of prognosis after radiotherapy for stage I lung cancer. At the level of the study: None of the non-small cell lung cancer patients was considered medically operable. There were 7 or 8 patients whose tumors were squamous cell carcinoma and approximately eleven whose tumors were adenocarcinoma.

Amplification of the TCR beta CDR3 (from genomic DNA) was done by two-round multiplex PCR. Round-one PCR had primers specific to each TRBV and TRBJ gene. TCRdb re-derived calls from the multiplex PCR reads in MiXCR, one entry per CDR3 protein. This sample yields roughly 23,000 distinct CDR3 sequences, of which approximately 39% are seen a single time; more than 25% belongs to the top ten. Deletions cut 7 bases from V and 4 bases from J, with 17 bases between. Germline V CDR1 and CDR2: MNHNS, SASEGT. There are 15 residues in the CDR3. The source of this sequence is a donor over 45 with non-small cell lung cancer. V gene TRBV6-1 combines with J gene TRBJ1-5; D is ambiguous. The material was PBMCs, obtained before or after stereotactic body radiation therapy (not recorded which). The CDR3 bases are TGTGCCAGCACCTCGCGCACAGTATTAAATCAGCCCCAGCATTTT. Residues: CASTSRTVLNQPQHF.